The 8 T cell receptor beta chains presented below share a single source sample, sequenced in a study of blood T cell repertoires in COVID-19. Assay: immunoSEQ multiplex PCR; the TCRdb copy retains only in-frame clones and omits some. The sample consists of about 250,000 clones, approximately 90% of them appearing once. The specimen was peripheral blood. Receptors originate from a woman in her 40s who had recovered from COVID-19.

The chain is built from TRBV19 and TRBJ2-7; 8 bases match TRBD2. V shed 5 bases, J shed 2 bases, and the junction held 14 bases outside the gene matches. CDR1 LNHDA and CDR2 SQIVND come from the germline V gene (reference sequence). The CDR3 length is 17 residues. CDR3 protein: CASSVSTSATFTYEQYF. The CDR3 DNA follows: TGTGCCAGTAGTGTTTCGACTAGCGCGACTTTCACCTACGAGCAGTACTTC.

The chain recombines TRBV4-2 with TRBJ2-3, with 11 positions matching TRBD2. CDR1 LGHNA and CDR2 YNFKEQ come from the germline V gene. The V gene end was trimmed by 3 bases and the J gene end by 1 base; junction bases not matched to a gene: 9. There are 18 residues in the CDR3. CDR3 protein: CASSQIAGGPLGTDTQYF. CDR3 in DNA: TGTGCCAGCAGCCAGATAGCGGGAGGGCCTCTCGGCACAGATACGCAGTATTTT.

The chain carries TRBV7-2 and TRBJ1-5, with D maybe TRBD1 (5 bases). The germline V gene has CDR1 SGHTA and CDR2 FQGNSA. The CDR3 is 14 amino acids. V dropped 8 bases and J dropped 0 bases, with 11 bases sitting between them. CDR3 protein: CASGRGDSNQPQHF. CDR3 coding DNA: TGTGCCAGCGGCCGGGGGGATAGCAATCAGCCCCAGCATTTT.

As DNA, the CDR3 is TGTGCCAGCAGCCCCCGGGGGAGGGCCTCCTACAATGAGCAGTTCTTC. It codes for CASSPRGRASYNEQFF. The V and J genes are TRBV11-3 and TRBJ2-1, with 7 bases that match TRBD2. The V segment lost 5 bases and the J segment 0 bases; nucleotides outside the gene matches: 7. This CDR3 comprises 16 residues. CDR1 is SGHNT, CDR2 YENEEA, per germline.

J is TRBJ2-1 and V is TRBV5-1; D is perhaps TRBD2 (6 bases). Germline CDR1 is SGHRS and CDR2 is YFSETQ. V lost 3 bases, J lost 12 bases, and 16 bases lay in between. CDR3 length equals 13 residues. This CDR3 is CASSSTGDGGQFF. CDR3 coding DNA: TGCGCCAGCAGCTCCACAGGCGACGGGGGGCAGTTCTTC.

J is TRBJ2-2 and V is TRBV7-6; 12 positions match TRBD2. V was clipped by 5 bases and J by 5 bases; unmatched bases: 12. The CDR3 covers 18 residues. Germline assignment: CDR1 SGHVS and CDR2 FNYEAQ. CDR3 region: CASSPGLAGKWGTGELFF. CDR3 DNA sequence: TGTGCCAGCAGCCCCGGACTAGCGGGAAAATGGGGTACCGGGGAGCTGTTTTTT.

The chain uses TRBV3-1 (or the pseudogene TRBV3-2) and TRBJ1-6; D possibly corresponds to TRBD1 (5 bases). CDR1 is LGHDT, CDR2 YNNKEL, per germline (reference sequence). Trimming took 1 base from V and 11 from J, leaving 9 bases between them. The CDR3 is made up of 13 amino acids. In nucleotides, the CDR3 is TGTGCCAGCAGCCAAGTACAGGCGGCACCCCTCCACTTT. Translation: CASSQVQAAPLHF.

The rearrangement joins TRBV24-1 to TRBJ2-6; D may be TRBD1 (6 bases). V was cut by 7 bases and J by 1 base, with 13 bases left in between. Germline CDR1 is KGHDR and CDR2 is SFDVKD. This CDR3 is built from 16 residues. The DNA of the CDR3 is TGTGCCACCAGCTACCAGGGGTATTCTGGGGCCAACGTCCTGACTTTC. Its translation is CATSYQGYSGANVLTF.